This is a list of T cell receptor beta chains from one sample in a study of CD8 T cells in ankylosing spondylitis. In TCRdb, the 5' RACE reads were re-called with MiXCR into one record per CDR3 protein. The sample holds roughly 60,000 distinct CDR3 sequences, approximately 5.7% seen once. Sequenced: synovial fluid, either unsorted or a sorted T cell fraction (not recorded which). Source of these receptors: a male donor with ankylosing spondylitis. Both conserved end residues are part of each CDR3. Fields, in order: D gene, V gene, clone size, J gene, CDR3 DNA, CDR3 protein. The D gene is left open where the match is weak. Not every row has a clone size; where given, it reads once, few, many or a size class.

D gene: .
V gene: TRBV29-1
clone size: few
J gene: TRBJ2-7
CDR3 DNA: TGCAGCGCCCGACGGATGGCAGGGGTCTCCTACGAGCAGTACTTC
CDR3 protein: CSARRMAGVSYEQYF

D gene: .
V gene: TRBV6-1
clone size: many
J gene: TRBJ2-1
CDR3 DNA: TGTGCCAGCAGTGAAGCACGGAGCTCCTACAATGAGCAGTTCTTC
CDR3 protein: CASSEARSSYNEQFF

D gene: .
V gene: TRBV19
clone size: few
J gene: TRBJ2-5
CDR3 DNA: TGTGCCAGTAGTATAGATTCGGGACATCTCGAAGAGACCCAGTACTTC
CDR3 protein: CASSIDSGHLEETQYF

D gene: TRBD2
V gene: TRBV7-8
clone size: many
J gene: TRBJ2-3
CDR3 DNA: TGTGCCAGCAGCTTACCCCTGCTAGATCCGACTAGCGGGAGGTTAGATACGCAGTATTTT
CDR3 protein: CASSLPLLDPTSGRLDTQYF

D gene: .
V gene: TRBV24-1
clone size: many
J gene: TRBJ2-1
CDR3 DNA: TGTGCCACCAGTGGAGGAACCTTCTCCTACAATGAGCAGTTCTTC
CDR3 protein: CATSGGTFSYNEQFF

D gene: .
V gene: TRBV6-1
clone size: few
J gene: TRBJ2-3
CDR3 DNA: TGTGCCAGCAAGGCGGGCTTGAGCACAGATACGCAGTATTTT
CDR3 protein: CASKAGLSTDTQYF

D gene: TRBD1
V gene: TRBV28
clone size: few
J gene: TRBJ1-4
CDR3 DNA: TGTGCCAGCAGCTCCGGACAGGGGGCAACTAATGAAAAACTGTTTTTT
CDR3 protein: CASSSGQGATNEKLFF

D gene: TRBD2
V gene: TRBV20-1
clone size: many
J gene: TRBJ2-7
CDR3 DNA: TGCAGTGCTAGAGATCTGGCTAGCGGGAATACGGGTGAGCAGTACTTC
CDR3 protein: CSARDLASGNTGEQYF

D gene: .
V gene: TRBV7-6
clone size: .
J gene: TRBJ2-1
CDR3 DNA: TGTGCCAGCAGCCGAAGAGCAAACAATGAGCAGTTCTTC
CDR3 protein: CASSRRANNEQFF

D gene: TRBD2
V gene: TRBV5-1
clone size: many
J gene: TRBJ2-3
CDR3 DNA: TGCGCCAGCAGCTTGGCCAGGACTAGCAGATACACAGATACGCAGTATTTT
CDR3 protein: CASSLARTSRYTDTQYF

D gene: .
V gene: TRBV12-3/TRBV12-4
clone size: few
J gene: TRBJ1-4
CDR3 DNA: TGTGCCAGCAGCCGGGCACAGGGAGGATTTGAAAAACTGTTTTTT
CDR3 protein: CASSRAQGGFEKLFF

D gene: .
V gene: TRBV29-1
clone size: many
J gene: TRBJ1-1
CDR3 DNA: TGCAGCGTTCCTGCCCTGGGAAACACTGAAGCTTTCTTT
CDR3 protein: CSVPALGNTEAFF

D gene: .
V gene: TRBV3-1
clone size: .
J gene: TRBJ2-5
CDR3 DNA: TGTGCCAGCAGCCTCACCTCGGAGACCCAGTACTTC
CDR3 protein: CASSLTSETQYF

D gene: .
V gene: TRBV20-1
clone size: many
J gene: TRBJ2-7
CDR3 DNA: TGCAGTGCTAGTCCGGGATTCTACGAGCAGTACTTC
CDR3 protein: CSASPGFYEQYF

D gene: TRBD2
V gene: TRBV3-1
clone size: .
J gene: TRBJ2-7
CDR3 DNA: TGTGCCAGCAGCCAAGAGGGACTAGCGGTCTACGAGCAGTACTTC
CDR3 protein: CASSQEGLAVYEQYF

D gene: TRBD1
V gene: TRBV7-9
clone size: .
J gene: TRBJ1-2
CDR3 DNA: TGTGCCAGCAGCCCTCCAGGGACAGGGTACTATAGCTACACCTTC
CDR3 protein: CASSPPGTGYYSYTF

D gene: TRBD2
V gene: TRBV29-1
clone size: many
J gene: TRBJ2-1
CDR3 DNA: TGCAGCGGGTCCAATTCGGGAGGCTACAATGAGCAGTTCTTC
CDR3 protein: CSGSNSGGYNEQFF

D gene: .
V gene: TRBV5-1
clone size: few
J gene: TRBJ1-3
CDR3 DNA: TGCGCCAGCAGCTTGGATGGGCCTGGAAACACCATATATTTT
CDR3 protein: CASSLDGPGNTIYF

D gene: .
V gene: TRBV19
clone size: many
J gene: TRBJ1-2
CDR3 DNA: TGTGCCAGTAGTATGGCGGAGCGTAACTATGGCTACACCTTC
CDR3 protein: CASSMAERNYGYTF

D gene: .
V gene: TRBV5-1
clone size: many
J gene: TRBJ2-2
CDR3 DNA: TGCGCCAGCAGCTTTATGTCCTCCGGGGAGCTGTTTTTT
CDR3 protein: CASSFMSSGELFF

D gene: .
V gene: TRBV14
clone size: .
J gene: TRBJ1-1
CDR3 DNA: TGTGCCAGCAGCCAATATTTGGACACTGAAGCTTTCTTT
CDR3 protein: CASSQYLDTEAFF

D gene: .
V gene: TRBV9
clone size: few
J gene: TRBJ2-3
CDR3 DNA: TGTGCCAGCAGCCTCACGGCGGGGCCCACAGATACGCAGTATTTT
CDR3 protein: CASSLTAGPTDTQYF

D gene: .
V gene: TRBV7-2
clone size: many
J gene: TRBJ2-2
CDR3 DNA: TGTGCCAGCAGCTTAGCTGGGCCTCGTAGGGAGCTGTTTTTT
CDR3 protein: CASSLAGPRRELFF

D gene: .
V gene: TRBV7-7
clone size: few
J gene: TRBJ2-7
CDR3 DNA: TGTGCCAGCAGCTTAGGGGGAGTGGGTTACGAGCAGTACTTC
CDR3 protein: CASSLGGVGYEQYF

D gene: .
V gene: TRBV5-1
clone size: few
J gene: TRBJ1-2
CDR3 DNA: TGCGCCAGCAGCTTGGACAGATATGGCTACACCTTC
CDR3 protein: CASSLDRYGYTF

D gene: .
V gene: TRBV19
clone size: few
J gene: TRBJ1-5
CDR3 DNA: TGTGCCAGTACATTAGGGGACCATAGCAATCAGCCCCAGCATTTT
CDR3 protein: CASTLGDHSNQPQHF

D gene: TRBD1
V gene: TRBV7-2
clone size: many
J gene: TRBJ1-1
CDR3 DNA: TGTGCCAGCAGCCTACCAACCGGACAGGGGGTTGGAGCTTTCTTT
CDR3 protein: CASSLPTGQGVGAFF

D gene: .
V gene: TRBV5-4
clone size: .
J gene: TRBJ2-2
CDR3 DNA: TGTGCCAGCAGCTCAGCCCAGGCAGGGTCCGGGGAGCTGTTTTTT
CDR3 protein: CASSSAQAGSGELFF

D gene: TRBD1
V gene: TRBV20-1
clone size: many
J gene: TRBJ2-7
CDR3 DNA: TGCAGTGCTGAACCGGGACAGGGCTACGAGCAGTACTTC
CDR3 protein: CSAEPGQGYEQYF

D gene: .
V gene: TRBV6-5
clone size: .
J gene: TRBJ2-7
CDR3 DNA: TGTGCCAGCAGTTATGACGACGAGCAGTACTTC
CDR3 protein: CASSYDDEQYF

D gene: .
V gene: TRBV13
clone size: few
J gene: TRBJ2-3
CDR3 DNA: TGTGCCAGCAGCTTAGTGGGCTTGGCGCCGAATGTGGATACGCAGTATTTT
CDR3 protein: CASSLVGLAPNVDTQYF

D gene: .
V gene: TRBV14
clone size: many
J gene: TRBJ1-1
CDR3 DNA: TGTGCCAGCAGCCAAGATCCGGGGAACTTGAACACTGAAGCTTTCTTT
CDR3 protein: CASSQDPGNLNTEAFF

D gene: TRBD2
V gene: TRBV9
clone size: many
J gene: TRBJ2-7
CDR3 DNA: TGTGCCAGCAGCGTATTAGCGGGAGCGGACTACGAGCAGTACTTC
CDR3 protein: CASSVLAGADYEQYF

D gene: .
V gene: TRBV6-5
clone size: .
J gene: TRBJ1-1
CDR3 DNA: TGTGCCAGCAGACGCCTAGGGGGGGCCTTACCTGAAGCTTTCTTT
CDR3 protein: CASRRLGGALPEAFF

D gene: .
V gene: TRBV5-1
clone size: many
J gene: TRBJ2-5
CDR3 DNA: TGCGCCAGCAGCTTGGGGGGGCGGACTACATCTTTTCAAGAGACCCAGTACTTC
CDR3 protein: CASSLGGRTTSFQETQYF

D gene: .
V gene: TRBV7-6
clone size: .
J gene: TRBJ2-2
CDR3 DNA: TGTGCCAGCAGCTTTCGTTCCACCGGGGAGCTGTTTTTT
CDR3 protein: CASSFRSTGELFF

D gene: TRBD1
V gene: TRBV11-2
clone size: .
J gene: TRBJ2-5
CDR3 DNA: TGTGCCAGCAGCTTGGACAGGGGGCCAGAGACCCAGTACTTC
CDR3 protein: CASSLDRGPETQYF

D gene: .
V gene: TRBV7-3
clone size: few
J gene: TRBJ1-6
CDR3 DNA: TGTGCCAGCAGCGTTGACGGCTATAATTCACCCCTCCACTTT
CDR3 protein: CASSVDGYNSPLHF

D gene: .
V gene: TRBV4-1
clone size: few
J gene: TRBJ1-1
CDR3 DNA: TGCGCCAGCAGCCCTTATCGTGGACAGAGAGACACTGAAGCTTTCTTT
CDR3 protein: CASSPYRGQRDTEAFF

D gene: .
V gene: TRBV20-1
clone size: many
J gene: TRBJ1-5
CDR3 DNA: TGCAGTGCTCACCCCGGGACTCTCAATCAGCCCCAGCATTTT
CDR3 protein: CSAHPGTLNQPQHF

D gene: .
V gene: TRBV28
clone size: few
J gene: TRBJ2-7
CDR3 DNA: TGTGCCAGCAGTTCTCCGTGGGGGTCCTACGAGCAGTACTTC
CDR3 protein: CASSSPWGSYEQYF

D gene: TRBD1
V gene: TRBV5-5
clone size: many
J gene: TRBJ2-3
CDR3 DNA: TGTGCCAGCAGCGGGGACAGGGACACAGATACGCAGTATTTT
CDR3 protein: CASSGDRDTDTQYF

D gene: .
V gene: TRBV7-9
clone size: many
J gene: TRBJ1-5
CDR3 DNA: TGTGCCAGCAGCCAGGACAATCAGCCCCAGCATTTT
CDR3 protein: CASSQDNQPQHF

D gene: TRBD2
V gene: TRBV7-9
clone size: .
J gene: TRBJ2-7
CDR3 DNA: TGTGCCAGCAGCCCGAACTGGGGGGGGGCCTACGAGCAGTACTTC
CDR3 protein: CASSPNWGGAYEQYF

D gene: TRBD2
V gene: TRBV5-4
clone size: many
J gene: TRBJ2-2
CDR3 DNA: TGTGCCAGCAGCTTGGGACTAGCGGCCGCGAACACCGGGGAGCTGTTTTTT
CDR3 protein: CASSLGLAAANTGELFF

D gene: .
V gene: TRBV24-1
clone size: many
J gene: TRBJ2-2
CDR3 DNA: TGTGCCACCAGAAACACCGGGGAGCTGTTTTTT
CDR3 protein: CATRNTGELFF

D gene: TRBD1
V gene: TRBV5-1
clone size: .
J gene: TRBJ2-7
CDR3 DNA: TGCGCCAGCAGCCACGCTGACAGGGGCAGGTTTAACGAGCAGTACTTC
CDR3 protein: CASSHADRGRFNEQYF

D gene: .
V gene: TRBV7-2
clone size: many
J gene: TRBJ2-7
CDR3 DNA: TGTGCCAGCAGCTTAGTCCCCGGGCACTACTACGAGCAGTACTTC
CDR3 protein: CASSLVPGHYYEQYF

D gene: .
V gene: TRBV20-1
clone size: many
J gene: TRBJ1-5
CDR3 DNA: TGCAGTGCCCTCCCGAGCCCGGCGAGCAATCAGCCCCAGCATTTT
CDR3 protein: CSALPSPASNQPQHF

D gene: .
V gene: TRBV20-1
clone size: .
J gene: TRBJ1-2
CDR3 DNA: TGCAGTGCTCCCCTGGTCCGAGAGGGGGTCGAAGGCTACACCTTC
CDR3 protein: CSAPLVREGVEGYTF

D gene: .
V gene: TRBV11-3
clone size: few
J gene: TRBJ2-6
CDR3 DNA: TGTGCCAGCAGCCAGGACAGCTCTGGGGCCAACGTCCTGACTTTC
CDR3 protein: CASSQDSSGANVLTF